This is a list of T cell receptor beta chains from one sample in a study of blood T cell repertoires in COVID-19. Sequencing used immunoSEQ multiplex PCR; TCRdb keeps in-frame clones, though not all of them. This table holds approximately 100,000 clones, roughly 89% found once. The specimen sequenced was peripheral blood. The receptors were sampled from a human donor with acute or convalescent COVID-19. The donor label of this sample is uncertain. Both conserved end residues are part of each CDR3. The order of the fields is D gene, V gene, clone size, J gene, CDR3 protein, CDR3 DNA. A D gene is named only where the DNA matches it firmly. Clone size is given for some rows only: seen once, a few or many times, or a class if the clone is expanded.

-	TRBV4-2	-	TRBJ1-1	CASSQGGLEAFF	TGTGCCAGCAGCCAAGGGGGCCTTGAAGCTTTCTTT
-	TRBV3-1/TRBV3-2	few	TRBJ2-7	CASSQAGSFYEQYF	TGTGCCAGCAGCCAAGCGGGATCATTCTACGAGCAGTACTTC
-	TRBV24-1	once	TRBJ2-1	CATSTREKQFF	TGTGCCACCAGTACCAGGGAAAAGCAGTTCTTC
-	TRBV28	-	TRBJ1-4	CAISGVPNEKLFF	TGTGCCATTTCCGGGGTACCAAATGAAAAACTGTTTTTT
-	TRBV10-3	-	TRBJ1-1	CAISDVALGANTEAFF	TGTGCCATCAGTGATGTGGCATTGGGGGCGAACACTGAAGCTTTCTTT
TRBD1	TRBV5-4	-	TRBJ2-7	CASSLVDRGHDEQYF	TGTGCCAGCAGCTTGGTTGACAGGGGGCATGACGAGCAGTACTTC
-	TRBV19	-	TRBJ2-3	CASMDFDTQYF	TGTGCCAGCATGGACTTTGATACGCAGTATTTT
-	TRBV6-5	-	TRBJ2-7	CASSYSGGRYSYEQYF	TGTGCCAGCAGTTACTCGGGAGGACGCTACTCCTACGAGCAGTACTTC
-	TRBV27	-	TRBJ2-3	CASRPGLSTDTQYF	TGTGCCAGCAGGCCGGGACTTTCCACAGATACGCAGTATTTT
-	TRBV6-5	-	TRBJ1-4	CASRLRTTNEKLFF	TGTGCCAGCAGACTCAGGACAACTAATGAAAAACTGTTTTTT
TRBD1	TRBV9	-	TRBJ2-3	CASSTWTGEGGTQYF	TGTGCCAGCAGCACCTGGACAGGCGAGGGCGGTACGCAGTATTTT
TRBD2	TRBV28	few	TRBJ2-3	CASSWPAALAGVADTQYF	TGTGCCAGCAGTTGGCCCGCCGCCCTAGCGGGAGTGGCAGATACGCAGTATTTT
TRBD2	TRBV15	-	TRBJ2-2	CATSRAFGTRNTGELFF	TGTGCCACCAGCAGAGCGTTTGGGACTAGGAACACCGGGGAGCTGTTTTTT
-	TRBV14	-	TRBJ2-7	CASSQDNLNEQYF	TGTGCCAGCAGCCAAGATAACCTAAACGAGCAGTACTTC
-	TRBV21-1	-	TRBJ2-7	CASSASTWDKKHEQYF	TGTGCCAGCAGCGCCAGTACATGGGACAAGAAACACGAGCAGTACTTC
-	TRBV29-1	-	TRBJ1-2	CSVVRGDYGYTF	TGCAGCGTTGTCCGGGGGGACTATGGCTACACCTTC
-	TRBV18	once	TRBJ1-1	CASSPLRQNTEAFF	TGTGCCAGCTCACCACTCAGACAGAACACTGAAGCTTTCTTT
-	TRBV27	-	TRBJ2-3	CASSFRESTDTQYF	TGTGCCAGCAGTTTTCGGGAAAGCACAGATACGCAGTATTTT
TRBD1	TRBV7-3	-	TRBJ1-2	CASSLTGQAYGYTF	TGTGCCAGCAGCTTAACCGGACAGGCCTATGGCTACACCTTC
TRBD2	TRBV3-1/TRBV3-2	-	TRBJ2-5	CASRKVGGAGYETQYF	TGTGCCAGCCGCAAGGTAGGAGGAGCGGGGTACGAGACCCAGTACTTC
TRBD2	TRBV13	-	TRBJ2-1	CASSLTGLAGVNEQFF	TGTGCCAGCAGCTTAACCGGACTAGCGGGAGTTAATGAGCAGTTCTTC
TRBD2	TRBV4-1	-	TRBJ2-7	CASSPPPGAGEYEQYF	TGCGCCAGCAGCCCCCCGCCGGGAGCGGGAGAGTACGAGCAGTACTTC
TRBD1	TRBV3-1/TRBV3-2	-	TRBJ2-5	CASSQGAGGTEETQYF	TGTGCCAGCAGCCAAGGGGCAGGGGGCACAGAGGAGACCCAGTACTTC
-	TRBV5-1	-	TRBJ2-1	CASSWGDSPYNEQFF	TGCGCCAGCAGCTGGGGGGACAGCCCTTACAATGAGCAGTTCTTC
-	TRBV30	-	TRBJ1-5	CAWSVRQLSNQPQHF	TGTGCCTGGAGTGTACGACAGCTTAGCAATCAGCCCCAGCATTTT
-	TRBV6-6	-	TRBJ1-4	CASSPRGGLNEKLFF	TGTGCCAGCAGTCCCCGCGGAGGCCTTAATGAAAAACTGTTTTTT
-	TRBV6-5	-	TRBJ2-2	CASSRTDSRELFF	TGTGCCAGCAGCCGGACAGACTCCCGGGAGCTGTTTTTT
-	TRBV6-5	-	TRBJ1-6	CAMRRGNNSPLHF	TGTGCCATGCGCCGGGGGAATAATTCACCCCTCCACTTT
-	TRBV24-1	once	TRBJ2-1	CATSDGTFSYNEQFF	TGTGCCACCAGTGACGGGACTTTCTCCTACAATGAGCAGTTCTTC
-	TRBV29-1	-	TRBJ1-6	CSVSTDRNSPLHF	TGCAGCGTTTCGACTGACAGGAATTCACCCCTCCACTTT
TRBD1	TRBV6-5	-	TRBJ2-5	CASRTTGGVGTQYF	TGTGCCAGCAGAACTACAGGGGGCGTTGGGACCCAGTACTTC
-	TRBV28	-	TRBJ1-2	CASSLRQVNYYGYTF	TGTGCCAGCAGTTTACGGCAGGTTAACTACTATGGCTACACCTTC
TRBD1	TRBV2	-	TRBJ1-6	CASSEGQGYNSPLHF	TGTGCCAGCAGTGAAGGACAGGGCTATAATTCACCCCTCCACTTT
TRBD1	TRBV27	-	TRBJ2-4	CASSPTQGQGDVQYF	TGTGCCAGCAGCCCTACCCAGGGACAGGGCGACGTTCAGTACTTC
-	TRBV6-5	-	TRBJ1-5	CASRVKGEGNQPQHF	TGTGCCAGCAGGGTAAAAGGGGAAGGCAATCAGCCCCAGCATTTT
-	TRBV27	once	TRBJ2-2	CASSFLGSTGELFF	TGTGCCAGCAGTTTCCTTGGGAGTACCGGGGAGCTGTTTTTT
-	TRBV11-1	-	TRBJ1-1	CASSTQRNTEAFF	TGTGCCAGCAGCACACAGAGGAACACTGAAGCTTTCTTT
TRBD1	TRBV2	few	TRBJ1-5	CASSETGQGSNQPQHF	TGTGCCAGCAGTGAAACAGGACAGGGAAGCAATCAGCCCCAGCATTTT
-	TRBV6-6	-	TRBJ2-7	CASLSQGWGYEQYF	TGTGCCAGCTTATCTCAGGGATGGGGCTACGAGCAGTACTTC
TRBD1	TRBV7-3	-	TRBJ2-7	CASSSDRGDEQYF	TGTGCCAGCAGCTCGGACAGGGGCGACGAGCAGTACTTC
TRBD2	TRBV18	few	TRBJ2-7	CASSPGGLANGEQYF	TGTGCCAGCTCACCAGGGGGACTAGCAAACGGGGAGCAGTACTTC
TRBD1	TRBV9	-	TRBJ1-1	CASRVGTGGNTEAFF	TGTGCCAGCAGGGTTGGGACAGGGGGTAACACTGAAGCTTTCTTT
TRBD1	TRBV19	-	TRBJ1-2	CASRTGVLGYTF	TGTGCCAGCAGGACAGGGGTGCTCGGCTACACCTTC
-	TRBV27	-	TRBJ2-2	CASKEAGRITGELFF	TGTGCCAGCAAAGAGGCAGGGAGGATTACCGGGGAGCTGTTTTTT